The 19 T cell receptor beta chains below all came from one sample that was sequenced in a study of STAT5B mutations in CD4+ large granular lymphocyte leukemia. Clones were sequenced by immunoSEQ multiplex PCR, and TCRdb holds only the in-frame ones, with some missing. The sample lists roughly 41,000 clones, 75% to 85% occurring once. The specimen was CD4+ T cells from blood buffy coats. These receptors were obtained from a human donor in good health.

The chain combines TRBV10-1 with TRBJ1-4; the match to TRBD1 covers 8 bases. The trim removed 6 bases at V and 8 bases at J, leaving 8 bases unmatched. This CDR3 comprises 14 residues. Germline CDR1 WNHNN, CDR2 SYGVQD (reference sequence). The CDR3 spells CASSRQGLEEKLFF. The CDR3 DNA sequence: TGCGCCAGCAGCCGACAGGGGTTAGAAGAAAAACTGTTTTTT.

The V call is TRBV9, the J call TRBJ2-7; 12 bases match TRBD2. The CDR3 totals 18 residues. CDR1 is SGDLS and CDR2 is YYNGEE in the germline V gene. The junction had 10 bases not matched to a gene; V was cut back by 0 bases and J by 3 bases. CDR3 in amino acids: CASSVGASGREVFYEQYF. CDR3 coding DNA: TGTGCCAGCAGCGTAGGGGCTAGCGGGAGGGAAGTCTTCTACGAGCAGTACTTC.

The gene calls are TRBV6-5 and TRBJ1-2; 8 bases agree with TRBD1. The germline gives CDR1 MNHEY, CDR2 SVGAGI. This CDR3 has 14 residues. Losses at the gene ends were 6 bases for V and 4 bases for J; bases not matched to a gene: 7. The CDR3 sequence is CASSLGQGVYGYTF. CDR3 DNA: TGTGCCAGCAGCCTCGGACAGGGAGTCTATGGCTACACCTTC.

V and J are TRBV5-1 and TRBJ2-1; 12 bases are shared with TRBD2. This CDR3 has 15 amino acids. The trim removed 5 bases at V and 7 bases at J, leaving 7 bases unmatched. The germline V gene encodes CDR1 SGHRS and CDR2 YFSETQ. Here the CDR3 DNA reads TGCGCCAGCAGTTTCTCGACTAGCGGGAGTAATGAGCAGTTCTTC. It is translated as CASSFSTSGSNEQFF. The full variable domain, with the rest looked up from reference TRBV5-1 and TRBJ2-1, is KAGVTQTPRYLIKTRGQQVTLSCSPISGHRSVSWYQQTPGQGLQFLFEYFSETQRNKGNFPGRFSGRQFSNSRSEMNVSTLELGDSALYLCASSFSTSGSNEQFFGPGTRLTVL.

The chain employs TRBV10-3 and TRBJ1-2; unclear D gene. The CDR3 runs 11 residues. V lost 8 bases and J 2 bases, leaving 6 bases between the germline ends. Germline values: CDR1 ENHRY, CDR2 SYGVKD. The CDR3 region has the DNA TGTGCCATCGGGAGAAACTATGGCTACACCTTC. Residues: CAIGRNYGYTF.

The CDR3 spells CASSGMGYSYEQYF. CDR3 DNA sequence: TGTGCCAGCAGTGGAATGGGTTACTCCTACGAGCAGTACTTC. The chain uses TRBV25-1 and TRBJ2-5; D ambiguous. The DNA matches TRBJ2-7 better at its end, which makes the J call doubtful. The CDR3 runs 14 residues. Germline V CDR1 and CDR2: MGHDK, SYGVNS.

This clone was detected a few times. This chain's CDR3 is CASTGTGGETQYF. CDR3 DNA sequence: TGTGCCAGTACTGGGACAGGGGGAGAGACCCAGTACTTC. V is TRBV19 and J is TRBJ2-5, with 11 nucleotides matching TRBD1. The V gene end was trimmed by 7 bases and the J gene end by 4 bases; junction bases not matched to a gene: 2. The CDR3 has 13 amino acids. In germline, CDR1 is LNHDA, CDR2 SQIVND (reference sequence). The whole variable domain, filled in from reference TRBV19 and TRBJ2-5, reads DGGITQSPKYLFRKEGQNVTLSCEQNLNHDAMYWYRQDPGQGLRLIYYSQIVNDFQKGDIAEGYSVSREKKESFPLTVTSAQKNPTAFYLCASTGTGGETQYFGPGTRLLVL.

The chain employs TRBV6-1 and TRBJ2-1; 7 bases line up with TRBD1. Germline V gene lookup returns CDR1 MNHNS and CDR2 SASEGT. The CDR3 totals 15 residues. Unmatched junction bases numbered 7, after V lost 1 base and J lost 7 bases. In DNA form, the CDR3 reads TGTGCCAGCAGTGAAGGTCCAGGGGGTAAGAATGAGCAGTTCTTC. Translation gives CASSEGPGGKNEQFF.

As concerns this clone: Other DNA sequences in the sample encode the same CDR3. The V gene is TRBV18, the J gene TRBJ1-1; a weak D match, TRBD1 (5 bases). Germline CDR1 reads KGHSH; CDR2 reads LQKENI. CDR3 size: 14 residues. The germline V and J ends were trimmed by 6 bases and 0 bases, with 11 bases remaining between them. The CDR3 sequence is CASSPTALNTEAFF. Here the CDR3 DNA reads TGTGCCAGCTCGCCGACAGCATTGAACACTGAAGCTTTCTTT.

The chain carries TRBV18 and TRBJ2-1; D is perhaps TRBD1 (6 bases). The CDR3 runs to 15 residues. Between the trimmed V and J ends, which lost 1 base and 6 bases, there was a span of 13 bases. In germline, CDR1 is KGHSH, CDR2 LQKENI. This CDR3 is CASSPLEHRANEQFF. Here the CDR3 DNA reads TGTGCCAGCTCACCACTCGAGCACAGGGCCAATGAGCAGTTCTTC.

This chain connects TRBV14 to TRBJ2-1, with 13 bases lining up with TRBD2. Germline values: CDR1 SGHDN, CDR2 FVKESK. The length of the CDR3 is 17 residues. Trimming cost V 0 bases and J 8 bases; bases outside gene matches: 7. For the CDR3, the DNA is TGTGCCAGCAGCCAAGAATTGAGGACTAGCGGGAGAGATGAGCAGTTCTTC. Residues: CASSQELRTSGRDEQFF.

The chain joins TRBV14 to TRBJ1-4; a weak D match, TRBD1 (5 bases). The CDR3 is made up of 13 amino acids. Germline assignment: CDR1 SGHDN and CDR2 FVKESK. V was clipped by 2 bases and J by 7 bases, with 8 bases between them. In nucleotides, the CDR3 is TGTGCCAGCAGCCAAAATGGGGGTGAAAAACTGTTTTTT. Its protein product is CASSQNGGEKLFF. The full variable domain, in which reference TRBV14 and TRBJ1-4 provide the parts outside the CDR3, is EAGVTQFPSHSVIEKGQTVTLRCDPISGHDNLYWYRRVMGKEIKFLLHFVKESKQDESGMPNNRFLAERTGGTYSTLKVQPAELEDSGVYFCASSQNGGEKLFFGSGTQLSVL.

The chain has TRBV25-1 and TRBJ1-2, with 11 bases fitting TRBD1. The germline CDR1 and CDR2 sequences are MGHDK and SYGVNS. This CDR3 region has 15 residues. V gave up 4 bases and J gave up 2 bases; unmatched junction bases: 3. This CDR3 reads CASSAWDRGNYGYTF. For the CDR3, the DNA is TGTGCCAGCAGTGCATGGGACAGGGGGAACTATGGCTACACCTTC.

V and J are TRBV29-1 and TRBJ2-2; 9 nucleotides line up with TRBD1. The germline V gene has CDR1 SQVTM and CDR2 ANQGSEA. CDR3 length: 13 amino acids. V shed 8 bases and J 5 bases; nucleotides not matched to a gene: 6. CDR3 loop: CSTWTGVTGELFF. DNA of the CDR3: TGCAGCACATGGACAGGGGTAACCGGGGAGCTGTTTTTT.

V and J are TRBV18 and TRBJ2-7, with a weak D call TRBD2 (6 bases). Germline V gene sequence: CDR1 KGHSH, CDR2 LQKENI. This CDR3 region has 16 residues. Trimming took 6 bases from V and 5 from J, leaving 23 bases between them. The CDR3 coding sequence is TGTGCCAGCTCTCCCGTGTGGGGGGAGGATTGGGACGAGCAGTACTTC. Protein sequence: CASSPVWGEDWDEQYF.

The rearrangement links TRBV27 to TRBJ1-5, with 8 bases identical to TRBD1. After removal of 2 bases from V and 3 bases from J, the junction contained 12 bases not matched to a gene. This CDR3 has 18 amino acids. Per the germline V gene, CDR1 is MNHEY and CDR2 is SMNVEV (reference sequence). The DNA of the CDR3 is TGTGCCAGCAGTTTAGGGACAGGTGGGATTATGGACAATCAGCCCCAGCATTTT. This encodes CASSLGTGGIMDNQPQHF.

The rearrangement links TRBV5-1 to TRBJ2-2; 9 positions match TRBD1. CDR1 is SGHRS and CDR2 is YFSETQ in the germline V gene. The CDR3 runs 15 residues. V trimming: 6 bases; J trimming: 7 bases; junction bases outside the gene matches: 10. The CDR3 here is CASTLYRGLGGELFF. In DNA, the CDR3 is TGCGCCAGCACCCTTTACAGGGGGCTGGGCGGGGAGCTGTTTTTT.

The chain couples TRBV7-8 to TRBJ2-7; 7 bases map to TRBD2. CDR3 length: 17 residues. The V and J ends lost 5 bases and 0 bases, in that order; junction bases with no gene match: 13. In germline, CDR1 is SGHVS, CDR2 FQNEAQ. The CDR3 here is CASSTSVFGGGSYEQYF. The CDR3 DNA reads TGTGCCAGCAGCACCTCCGTCTTCGGCGGGGGCTCCTACGAGCAGTACTTC.

The genes are TRBV30 and TRBJ1-1; the D gene is possibly TRBD1 (6 bases). The CDR3 sequence is 13 residues long. The V end lost 5 bases, the J end lost 6 bases, and 16 bases lay between the germline ends. Germline CDR1 and CDR2: GTSNPN and SVGIG (reference sequence). CDR3 nucleotides: TGTGCCTGGGACTATTTACAGGGTTCTGAAGCTTTCTTT. This sequence encodes CAWDYLQGSEAFF.